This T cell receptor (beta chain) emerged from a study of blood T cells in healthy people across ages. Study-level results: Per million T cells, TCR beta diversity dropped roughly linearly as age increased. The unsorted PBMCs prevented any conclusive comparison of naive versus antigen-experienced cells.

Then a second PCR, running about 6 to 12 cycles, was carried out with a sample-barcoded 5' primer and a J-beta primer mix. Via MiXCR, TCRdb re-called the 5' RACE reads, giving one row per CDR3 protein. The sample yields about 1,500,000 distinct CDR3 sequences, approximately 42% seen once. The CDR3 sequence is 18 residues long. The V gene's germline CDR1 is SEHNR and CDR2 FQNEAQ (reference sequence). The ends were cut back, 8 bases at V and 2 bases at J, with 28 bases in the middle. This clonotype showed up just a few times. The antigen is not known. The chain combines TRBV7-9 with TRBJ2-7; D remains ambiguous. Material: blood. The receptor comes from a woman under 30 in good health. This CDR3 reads CASSPGPSAPDPTYEQYF. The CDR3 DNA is TGTGCCAGCTCCCCCGGCCCTTCGGCCCCCGATCCCACCTACGAGCAGTACTTC. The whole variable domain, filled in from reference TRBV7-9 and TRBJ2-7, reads DTGVSQNPRHKITKRGQNVTFRCDPISEHNRLYWYRQTLGQGPEFLTYFQNEAQLEKSRLLSDRFSAERPKGSFSTLEIQRTEQGDSAMYLCASSPGPSAPDPTYEQYFGPGTRLTVT.